The 17 T cell receptor beta chains listed next were all sequenced from one sample in a study of CD8+CD57+ T cells in acquired aplastic anemia. Profiles of TCR beta VDJ and CDR3 were generated from a genomic DNA template. TCRdb re-derived calls from the reads in MiXCR, one entry per CDR3 protein. Of roughly 180,000 distinct CDR3 sequences in the sample, about 47% were seen once. Material: sorted CD4+, CD8+, or CD8+CD57+ T cells (not recorded which) from PBMCs. The receptors were sampled from a human donor in good health.

V usage is TRBV7-8 and J usage is TRBJ1-6; D gene ambiguous. The CDR3 is 12 residues long. Germline V gene data show CDR1 as SGHVS and CDR2 as FQNEAQ. The V and J ends lost 1 base and 8 bases respectively, with 3 bases between them. The DNA of the CDR3 is TGTGCCAGCAGCTTAGTGCATTCACCCCTCCACTTT. Its translation: CASSLVHSPLHF.

The chain employs TRBV19 and TRBJ2-5; D might be TRBD1 or TRBD2, each matching 6 bases. The CDR3 runs to 16 residues. Deletions cut 0 bases from V and 5 bases from J, with 16 bases between. Per the germline V gene, CDR1 is LNHDA and CDR2 is SQIVND (reference sequence). The CDR3: CASSIDRGAGEETQYF. The CDR3 DNA follows: TGTGCCAGTAGTATAGATAGGGGGGCAGGGGAGGAGACCCAGTACTTC.

Only one count was recorded for this clonotype. A much more abundant neighbour one base away suggests this may be a read error. The chain uses TRBV9 and TRBJ2-2; tentative D call: TRBD1 (6 bases). CDR1 and CDR2 (germline): SGDLS, YYNGEE. The CDR3 runs to 13 residues. This chain's CDR3 is CASSAGVTGELSF. The CDR3 region has the DNA TGTGCCAGCAGCGCAGGGGTCACCGGGGAGCTGTCTTTT.

Regarding this clonotype: No conserved phenylalanine or tryptophan ends this CDR3, so it is likely a read error. The chain links TRBV28 to TRBJ1-6, with 8 positions matching TRBD1. The germline gives CDR1 MDHEN, CDR2 SYDVKM. The J segment lost 11 bases and the V segment lost 5 bases, leaving 14 bases of the junction unmatched. There are 16 residues in the CDR3. CDR3 loop: CASSLPPGTGAPPLHS. The CDR3 nucleotides are TGTGCCAGCAGTCTCCCCCCCGGGACAGGCGCTCCACCCCTCCACTCT.

This clonotype was recorded only once. CDR3 sequence (DNA): TGTGCCACCAGTGGGGCACCTAGGACCCAGTACTTC. Translation gives CATSGAPRTQYF. The chain links TRBV24-1 to TRBJ2-5; D not certain. V lost 5 bases and J 7 bases, leaving 10 bases between the germline ends. CDR3 length: 12 residues. Germline loops: CDR1 KGHDR, CDR2 SFDVKD.

This clonotype was seen ten or more times. This sequence joins TRBV5-1 and TRBJ2-1, with 7 bases aligning to TRBD2. With 1 base clipped from V and 5 bases from J, the junction kept 6 bases outside the gene matches. The CDR3 is 15 amino acids. Germline CDR1 SGHRS, CDR2 YFSETQ. The CDR3, as DNA: TGCGCCAGCAGCTTGATTCCTAGCGGAAACAATGAGCAGTTCTTC. Encoded protein: CASSLIPSGNNEQFF. Variable domain in full (rest from reference TRBV5-1 and TRBJ2-1): KAGVTQTPRYLIKTRGQQVTLSCSPISGHRSVSWYQQTPGQGLQFLFEYFSETQRNKGNFPGRFSGRQFSNSRSEMNVSTLELGDSALYLCASSLIPSGNNEQFFGPGTRLTVL.

Ten or more counts support this clonotype. The rearrangement joins TRBV19 to TRBJ1-1; D unclear. The V gene's germline CDR1 is LNHDA and CDR2 SQIVND (reference sequence). Trimming removed 4 bases at V and 1 base at J, with 4 bases between. The CDR3 covers 12 residues. The CDR3 coding sequence is TGTGCCAGTAGTAGGAAGAACACTGAAGCTTTCTTT. Translated, it gives CASSRKNTEAFF.

This chain joins TRBV29-1 and TRBJ2-1, with 9 nucleotides matching TRBD2. CDR1 SQVTM and CDR2 ANQGSEA come from the germline V gene. Trimming cost V 5 bases and J 2 bases; bases outside gene matches: 10. The CDR3 is made up of 16 amino acids. CDR3 in amino acids: CSVKSGGTTTYNEQFF. CDR3 DNA: TGCAGCGTTAAGAGCGGGGGGACGACAACCTACAATGAGCAGTTCTTC.

This sequence joins TRBV20-1 and TRBJ1-5; D gene uncertain. The CDR3 covers 15 residues. V was trimmed by 3 bases and J by 1 base, leaving 13 bases between them. Germline V gene lookup returns CDR1 DFQATT and CDR2 SNEGSKA (reference sequence). In DNA form, the CDR3 reads TGCAGTGCTAGTGCCTCTGGGGTGAGCAATCAGCCCCAGCATTTT. Translated: CSASASGVSNQPQHF.

Comments on this clonotype: A read error may produce the germline difference seen at one junction end. The V call is TRBV25-1, the J call TRBJ1-1; TRBD1 might be the D (5 bases). In germline, CDR1 is MGHDK, CDR2 SYGVNS. The CDR3 loop spans 14 amino acids. Here the CDR3 DNA reads TGTGCCAGCAGTGAACAGGGAACGAACACTGAAGCTTTCTTC. This codes for CASSEQGTNTEAFF.

V and J are TRBV14 and TRBJ2-7; TRBD2 is a possible D gene (7 bases). The CDR3 has 19 amino acids. Germline CDR1 and CDR2: SGHDN and FVKESK. Trimming removed 2 bases from V and 6 bases from J, with 29 bases in between. This CDR3 is CASSQLSHPGDYPSREQYF. The DNA for the CDR3 is TGTGCCAGCAGCCAACTTTCACACCCAGGGGACTACCCTTCCCGCGAGCAGTACTTC.

In this sample, this clonotype turned up once. In this CDR3 the conserved last residue, phenylalanine or tryptophan, is missing, so a read error is likely. This chain connects TRBV2 to TRBJ1-4; D is possibly TRBD1 (6 bases). The germline V and J ends were trimmed by 5 bases and 8 bases, with 9 bases remaining between them. Germline values: CDR1 SNHLY, CDR2 FYNNEI. The CDR3 totals 12 residues. The CDR3: CASSKDREKLFS. DNA for the CDR3: TGTGCCAGCAGTAAGGACAGAGAAAAACTGTTTTCT.

V usage is TRBV24-1 and J usage is TRBJ1-2; no clear D gene. The CDR3 has 12 residues. Germline assignment: CDR1 KGHDR and CDR2 SFDVKD. V gave up 6 bases and J gave up 8 bases, with 12 bases separating them. The CDR3 DNA reads as TGTGCCACCAGTCCTTTTGAAGGGGGCTACACCTTC. It yields the protein CATSPFEGGYTF.

Regarding this clonotype: This may arise from a read error, as a much more abundant clone is one base away. The V gene is TRBV4-1, the J gene TRBJ2-2; TRBD2 agrees at 9 bases. V was pared by 4 bases and J by 7 bases, with 13 bases of the junction left unmatched. Germline CDR1 MGHRA, CDR2 YSYEKL. The CDR3 is 17 amino acids. CDR3 protein: CASSPVPVTSGGGELFF. The CDR3 DNA reads as TGCGCCAGCAGCCCGGTTCCCGTGACTAGCGGAGGCGGGGAGCTGTTTTTT.

This clonotype showed up many times. The V call is TRBV5-1, the J call TRBJ2-1; TRBD1 agrees at 7 bases. This CDR3 is 15 amino acids long. After removal of 4 bases from V and 4 bases from J, the junction contained 8 bases not matched to a gene. CDR1 is SGHRS, CDR2 YFSETQ, per germline. DNA for the CDR3: TGCGCCAGCAGCCAGGGGGATAGGTCTTACAATGAGCAGTTCTTC. It translates to CASSQGDRSYNEQFF.

This clonotype was recorded only once. J is TRBJ1-2 and V is TRBV29-1, with 7 bases lining up with TRBD1. Germline CDR1 reads SQVTM; CDR2 reads ANQGSEA. Trimming cost V 1 base and J 3 bases; bases outside gene matches: 5. The CDR3 spans 14 residues. The CDR3 coding sequence is TGCAGCGTTGAAGGGGGGACAGCGGACTATGGCTACACCTTC. This codes for CSVEGGTADYGYTF.

The chain has TRBV19 and TRBJ1-1; D gene unclear. V lost 7 bases, J lost 1 base, and 7 bases lay in between. The CDR3 loop spans 12 amino acids. Germline CDR1 is LNHDA and CDR2 is SQIVND (reference sequence). The CDR3 region has the DNA TGTGCCAGTACCCAAACGAACACTGAAGCTTTCTTT. It yields the protein CASTQTNTEAFF.